This paragraph covers one TCR beta chain sequence. Antigen: not known. The record originates from a study of T cell clusters in autoimmune cytopenias. Overall study context: The mean age of healthy donor controls was 55 to 57 years, the median approximately 62 years.

Regarding the study as a whole: TRB repertoire shifts in secondary cytopenia and chronic lymphocytic leukemia mostly reflected lymphoma, not autoimmunity. Comparing secondary cytopenia with chronic lymphocytic leukemia showed no cluster-lack signature, apparently masked by lymphoma repertoire.

Germline V gene sequence: CDR1 KGHSH, CDR2 LQKENI. The CDR3 spans 15 residues. TRB was amplified by touch-down multiplex PCR, primer pools A and B combined. TCRdb re-called the multiplex PCR reads, yielding one record per CDR3 amino acid sequence without DNA. This table lists around 7,200 distinct CDR3 sequences. TRB amplification used roughly 250 ng of peripheral blood genomic DNA. This same sample was also taken into another study, of T cell repertoires in aging, cancer and after chemotherapy. That study adds: Around 10 million TCR reads were in the whole dataset.

The TCR comes from a human donor in good health. What was sequenced was peripheral blood. The chain recombines TRBV18 with TRBJ2-7; no DNA is available, so the TRBD1 call from TCRdb remains unchecked. CDR3 sequence: CASSSVGQGLMEQYF.